This T cell receptor (beta chain) was sequenced during a study of tumor-infiltrating lymphocytes in primary liver carcinoma. Across the whole study: The study reported T1-T3 N0M0 tumors spanning 4.2 to 10 cm.

With regard to this clonotype: Its specificity is unknown.

RNA isolated from unsorted whole blood supplied the blood RNA, with germline DNA also extracted. Reverse transcription of approximately 0.55 ug total RNA with a constant-region primer produced TCR beta cDNA. Three nested multiplex PCR rounds of slightly modified ARM-PCR generated TCR beta libraries. Using its own MiXCR run on the multiplex PCR reads, TCRdb lists one record per CDR3 protein. The profile covers around 330,000 distinct CDR3 sequences, with less than 75% appearing a single time and about 9.4% taken by the ten largest. Study-level results: CD4+ and CD8+ repertoires could not be compared in these unsorted bulk samples.

Specimen: peripheral blood. This TCR came from a man aged 40-55 years with primary liver carcinoma and hepatitis B virus infection.

The CDR3 is CASNDYTGELFF. CDR3 DNA: TGCGCCAGCAACGATTACACCGGGGAGCTGTTTTTT. The chain combines TRBV10-1 with TRBJ2-2, with D uncertain. Germline V gene data show CDR1 as WNHNN and CDR2 as SYGVQD (reference sequence). CDR3 length: 12 residues. Trimming shortened V by 7 bases and J by 3 bases, and 6 bases separated the two germline ends.